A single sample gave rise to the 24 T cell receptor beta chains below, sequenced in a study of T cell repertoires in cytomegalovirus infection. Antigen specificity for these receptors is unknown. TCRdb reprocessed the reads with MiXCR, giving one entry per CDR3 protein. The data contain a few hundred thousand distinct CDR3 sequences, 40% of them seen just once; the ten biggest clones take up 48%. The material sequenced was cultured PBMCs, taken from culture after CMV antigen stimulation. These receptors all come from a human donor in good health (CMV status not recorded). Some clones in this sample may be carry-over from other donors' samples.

The CDR3 coding sequence is TGTGCCAGCAGTTTGGACAGGGGGGGCAATGAGCAGTTCTTC. Protein sequence: CASSLDRGGNEQFF. This chain links TRBV6-1 with TRBJ2-1; 10 nucleotides line up with TRBD1. The CDR3 loop spans 14 amino acids. V gave up 5 bases and J gave up 6 bases; unmatched junction bases: 4. Germline V gene lookup returns CDR1 MNHNS and CDR2 SASEGT.

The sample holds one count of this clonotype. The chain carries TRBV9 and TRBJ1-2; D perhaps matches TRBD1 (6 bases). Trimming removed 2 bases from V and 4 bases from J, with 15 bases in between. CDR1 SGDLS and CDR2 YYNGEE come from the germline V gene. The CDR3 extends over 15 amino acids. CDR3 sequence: CASSVFGGASYGYTF. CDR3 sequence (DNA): TGTGCCAGCAGCGTCTTTGGGGGCGCGTCCTATGGCTACACCTTC.

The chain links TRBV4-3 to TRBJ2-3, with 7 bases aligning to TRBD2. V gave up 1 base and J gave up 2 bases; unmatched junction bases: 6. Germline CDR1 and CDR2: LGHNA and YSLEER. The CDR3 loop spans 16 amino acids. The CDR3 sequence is CASSQVLGRITDTQYF. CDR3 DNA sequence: TGCGCCAGCAGCCAAGTACTCGGGAGGATCACAGATACGCAGTATTTT.

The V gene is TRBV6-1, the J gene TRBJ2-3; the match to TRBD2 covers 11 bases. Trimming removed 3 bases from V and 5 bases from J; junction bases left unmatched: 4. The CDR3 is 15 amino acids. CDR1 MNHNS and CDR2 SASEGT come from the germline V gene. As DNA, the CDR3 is TGTGCCAGCAGTGAGACTAGCGGGACGGGAGATACGCAGTATTTT. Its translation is CASSETSGTGDTQYF.

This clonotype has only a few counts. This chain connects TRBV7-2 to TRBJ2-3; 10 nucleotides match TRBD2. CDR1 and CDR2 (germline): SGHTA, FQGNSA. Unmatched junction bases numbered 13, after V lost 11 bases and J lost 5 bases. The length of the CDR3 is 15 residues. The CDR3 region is CAGEAAGGPVDTQYF. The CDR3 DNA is TGTGCCGGGGAAGCAGCGGGAGGGCCGGTAGATACGCAGTATTTT.

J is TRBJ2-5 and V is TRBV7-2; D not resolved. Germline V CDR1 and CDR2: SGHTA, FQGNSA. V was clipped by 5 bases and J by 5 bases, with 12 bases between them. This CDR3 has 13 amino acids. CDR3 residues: CASSHPPLETQYF. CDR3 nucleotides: TGTGCCAGCAGCCACCCCCCCCTGGAGACCCAGTACTTC.

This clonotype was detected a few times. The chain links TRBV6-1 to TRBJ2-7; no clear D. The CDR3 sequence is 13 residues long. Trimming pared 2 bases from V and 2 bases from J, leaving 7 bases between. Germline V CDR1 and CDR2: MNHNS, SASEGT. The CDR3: CASSEQGTYEQYF. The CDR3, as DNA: TGTGCCAGCAGTGAACAAGGTACCTACGAGCAGTACTTC.

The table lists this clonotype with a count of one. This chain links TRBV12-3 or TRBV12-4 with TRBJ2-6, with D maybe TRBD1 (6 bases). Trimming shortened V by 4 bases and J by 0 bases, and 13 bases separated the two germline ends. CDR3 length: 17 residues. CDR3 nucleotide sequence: TGTGCCAGCAGTTCCGACAGGTTTAGCTCTGGGGCCAACGTCCTGACTTTC. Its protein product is CASSSDRFSSGANVLTF.

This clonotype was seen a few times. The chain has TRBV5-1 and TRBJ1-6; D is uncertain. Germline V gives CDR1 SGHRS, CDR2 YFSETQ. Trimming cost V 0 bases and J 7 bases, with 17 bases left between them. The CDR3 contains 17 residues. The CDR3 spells CASSLDSRRASNSPLHF. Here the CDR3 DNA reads TGCGCCAGCAGCTTGGATTCTCGGCGGGCGTCGAATTCACCCCTCCACTTT.

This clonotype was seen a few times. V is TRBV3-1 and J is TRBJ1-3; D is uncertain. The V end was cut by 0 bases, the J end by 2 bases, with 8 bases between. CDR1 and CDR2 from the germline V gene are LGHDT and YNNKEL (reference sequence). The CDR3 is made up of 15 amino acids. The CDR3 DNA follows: TGTGCCAGCAGCCAAGATTTAGGGCCTGGAAACACCATATATTTT. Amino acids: CASSQDLGPGNTIYF.

The CDR3 bases are TGTGCCACCAGCAAACCCGTGGGGGAGGGAGTTCAAGAGACCCAGTACTTC. This codes for CATSKPVGEGVQETQYF. The rearrangement links TRBV15 to TRBJ2-5, with 7 bases identical to TRBD2. The CDR3 extends over 17 amino acids. The J segment lost 2 bases and the V segment lost 4 bases, leaving 13 bases of the junction unmatched. Per the germline V gene, CDR1 is LNHNV and CDR2 is YYDKDF (reference sequence).

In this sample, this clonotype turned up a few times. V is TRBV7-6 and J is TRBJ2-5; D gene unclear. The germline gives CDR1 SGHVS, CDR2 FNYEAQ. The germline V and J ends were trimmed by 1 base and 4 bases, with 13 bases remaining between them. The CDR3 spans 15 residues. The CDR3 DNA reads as TGTGCCAGCAGCTTAGAGGTGGGGTTAGCAGAGACCCAGTACTTC. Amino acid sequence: CASSLEVGLAETQYF.

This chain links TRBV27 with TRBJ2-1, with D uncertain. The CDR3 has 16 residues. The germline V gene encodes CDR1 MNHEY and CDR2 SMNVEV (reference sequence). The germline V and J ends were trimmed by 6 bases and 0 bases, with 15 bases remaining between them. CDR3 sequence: CASSPAGVVSYNEQFF. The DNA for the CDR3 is TGTGCCAGCAGCCCTGCCGGAGTAGTCTCCTACAATGAGCAGTTCTTC.

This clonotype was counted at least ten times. The CDR3 DNA reads as TGTGCCAGCACGCCCGCCAGTTCCTACGAGCAGTACTTC. As protein: CASTPASSYEQYF. V usage is TRBV6-2 or TRBV6-3 and J usage is TRBJ2-7, with no clear D. The V end lost 7 bases, the J end lost 1 base, and 11 bases lay between the germline ends. CDR1 is MNHEY, CDR2 SVGEGT, per germline. The CDR3 consists of 13 residues.

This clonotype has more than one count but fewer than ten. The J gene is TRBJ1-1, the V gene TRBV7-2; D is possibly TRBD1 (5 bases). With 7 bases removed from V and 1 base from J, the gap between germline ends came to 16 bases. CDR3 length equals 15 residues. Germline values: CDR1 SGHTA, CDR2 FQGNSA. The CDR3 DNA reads TGTGCCAGCACCCAAGACTTGAGGGGGAACACTGAAGCTTTCTTT. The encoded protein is CASTQDLRGNTEAFF.

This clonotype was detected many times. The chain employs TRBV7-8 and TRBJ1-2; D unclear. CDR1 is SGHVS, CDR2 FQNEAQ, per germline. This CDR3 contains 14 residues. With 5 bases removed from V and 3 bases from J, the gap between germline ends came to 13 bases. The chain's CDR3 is CASSLLSVDYGYTF. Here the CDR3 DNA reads TGTGCCAGCAGCCTCCTATCGGTTGACTATGGCTACACCTTC.

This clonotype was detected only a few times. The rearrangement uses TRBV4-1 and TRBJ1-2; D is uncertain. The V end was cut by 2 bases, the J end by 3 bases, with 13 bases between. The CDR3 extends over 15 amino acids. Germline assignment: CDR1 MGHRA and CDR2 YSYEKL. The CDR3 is CASSQPPEGDYGYTF. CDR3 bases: TGCGCCAGCAGCCAACCCCCAGAGGGCGACTATGGCTACACCTTC.

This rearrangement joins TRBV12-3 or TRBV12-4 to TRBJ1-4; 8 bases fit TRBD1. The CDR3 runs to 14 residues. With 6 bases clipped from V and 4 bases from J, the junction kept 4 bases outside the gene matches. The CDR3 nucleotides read TGTGCCAGCAGACTGGACAGGGTTAATGAAAAACTGTTTTTT. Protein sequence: CASRLDRVNEKLFF.

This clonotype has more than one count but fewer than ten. The CDR3: CASNLAGAPQETQYF. The CDR3 nucleotides are TGTGCCAGCAACCTAGCGGGAGCCCCCCAAGAGACCCAGTACTTC. This chain joins TRBV7-2 and TRBJ2-5; 10 nucleotides match TRBD2. The germline gives CDR1 SGHTA, CDR2 FQGNSA. After removal of 7 bases from V and 1 base from J, the junction contained 6 bases not matched to a gene. The CDR3 loop spans 15 amino acids.

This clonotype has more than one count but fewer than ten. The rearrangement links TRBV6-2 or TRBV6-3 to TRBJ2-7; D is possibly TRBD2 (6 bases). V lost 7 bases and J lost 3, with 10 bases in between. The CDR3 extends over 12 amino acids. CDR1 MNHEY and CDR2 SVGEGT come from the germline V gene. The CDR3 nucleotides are TGTGCCAGCACAGGGAGGATCTACGAGCAGTACTTC. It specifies CASTGRIYEQYF.

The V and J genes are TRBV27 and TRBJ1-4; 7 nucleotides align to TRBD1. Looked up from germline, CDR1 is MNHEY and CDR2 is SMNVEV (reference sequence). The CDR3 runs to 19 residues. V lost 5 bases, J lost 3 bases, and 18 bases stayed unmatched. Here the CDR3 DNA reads TGTGCCAGCAGTGATCTCCCGGGACAGCCGGCCATGGCTAATGAAAAACTGTTTTTT. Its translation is CASSDLPGQPAMANEKLFF.

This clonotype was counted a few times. The CDR3 spells CASSSVSDPQPGGFF. As DNA, the CDR3 is TGTGCCAGCAGCTCGGTCTCGGACCCCCAACCTGGTGGGTTCTTC. The genes are TRBV7-8 and TRBJ2-1, with unresolved D. The CDR3 loop spans 15 amino acids. From germline, CDR1 is SGHVS and CDR2 FQNEAQ. Trimming took 4 bases from V and 15 from J, leaving 25 bases between them.

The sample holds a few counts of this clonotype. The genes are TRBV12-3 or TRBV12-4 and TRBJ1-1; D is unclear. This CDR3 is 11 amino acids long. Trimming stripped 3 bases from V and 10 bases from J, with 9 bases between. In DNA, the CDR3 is TGTGCCAGCAGTTTTGGCGGGGTAGCTTTCTTT. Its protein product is CASSFGGVAFF.

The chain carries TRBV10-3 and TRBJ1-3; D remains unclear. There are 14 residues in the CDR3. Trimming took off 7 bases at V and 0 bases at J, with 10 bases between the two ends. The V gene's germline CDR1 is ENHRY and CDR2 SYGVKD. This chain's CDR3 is CAINQQSSGNTIYF. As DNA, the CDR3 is TGTGCCATCAACCAACAGAGCTCTGGAAACACCATATATTTT.